A single sample gave rise to the 4 T cell receptor beta chains below, sequenced in a study of PD-L1 blockade in urothelial cancer. Measured with immunoSEQ multiplex PCR; TCRdb has only the in-frame clones, and not every one. The data hold 100,000 to 150,000 clones, with approximately 88% observed a single time. Specified time point: pretreatment peripheral blood. The material sequenced was PBMCs, taken around atezolizumab (anti-PD-L1) treatment. These TCRs come from a man aged 50-59 years with urothelial cancer.

The genes are TRBV19 and TRBJ2-1; tentatively, D is TRBD1 (6 bases). V was trimmed by 1 base and J by 2 bases, leaving 6 bases between them. CDR1 and CDR2 (germline): LNHDA, SQIVND (reference sequence). The CDR3 has 14 residues. CDR3: CASSIGQAYNEQFF. As DNA, the CDR3 is TGTGCCAGTAGTATAGGACAGGCCTACAATGAGCAGTTCTTC.

This sequence joins TRBV18 and TRBJ2-7; perhaps TRBD2 as D (6 bases). The germline V and J ends were trimmed by 0 bases and 2 bases, with 11 bases remaining between them. Germline CDR1 KGHSH, CDR2 LQKENI. The CDR3 sequence is 15 residues long. The CDR3 DNA is TGTGCCAGCTCACCACCGGGGGGAAGGGCCTACGAGCAGTACTTC. Amino acid sequence: CASSPPGGRAYEQYF.

The V gene is TRBV6-1, the J gene TRBJ1-2; D not certain. Germline V gene sequence: CDR1 MNHNS, CDR2 SASEGT. The CDR3 runs to 15 residues. The V and J ends lost 1 base and 4 bases respectively, with 13 bases between them. The CDR3 DNA is TGTGCCAGCAGTGAAGAGTACGGGGTAACCTATGGCTACACCTTC. Encoded protein: CASSEEYGVTYGYTF.

The chain carries TRBV28 and TRBJ2-1, with a tentative D call TRBD2 (5 bases). The V end lost 5 bases, the J end lost 4 bases, and 15 bases lay between the germline ends. The CDR3 spans 15 residues. Germline V gene lookup returns CDR1 MDHEN and CDR2 SYDVKM. As DNA, the CDR3 is TGTGCCAGCAGTCAATCGGGGTTAAATTACAATGAGCAGTTCTTC. Protein: CASSQSGLNYNEQFF.